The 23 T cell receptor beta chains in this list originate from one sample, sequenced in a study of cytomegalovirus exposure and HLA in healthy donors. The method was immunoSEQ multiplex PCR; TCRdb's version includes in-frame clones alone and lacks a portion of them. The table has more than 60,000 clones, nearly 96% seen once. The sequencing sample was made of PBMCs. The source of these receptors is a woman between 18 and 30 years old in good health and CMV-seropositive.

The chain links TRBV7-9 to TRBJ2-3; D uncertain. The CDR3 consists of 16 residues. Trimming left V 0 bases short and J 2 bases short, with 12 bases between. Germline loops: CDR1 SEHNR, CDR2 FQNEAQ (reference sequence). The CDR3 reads CASSLAAPSATDTQYF. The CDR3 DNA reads TGTGCCAGCAGCTTAGCGGCGCCGAGCGCCACAGATACGCAGTATTTT.

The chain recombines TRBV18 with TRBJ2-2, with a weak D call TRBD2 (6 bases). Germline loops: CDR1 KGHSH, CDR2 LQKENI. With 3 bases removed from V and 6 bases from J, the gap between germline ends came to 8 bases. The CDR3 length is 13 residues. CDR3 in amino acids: CASSPTRPGELFF. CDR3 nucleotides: TGTGCCAGCTCACCGACTAGGCCCGGGGAGCTGTTTTTT.

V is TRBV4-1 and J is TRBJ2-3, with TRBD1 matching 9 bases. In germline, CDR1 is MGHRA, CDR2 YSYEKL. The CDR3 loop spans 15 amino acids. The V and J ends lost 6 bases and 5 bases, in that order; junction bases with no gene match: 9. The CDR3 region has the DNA TGCGCCAGCAGGCAAATCGGACAGGGGAAAGATACGCAGTATTTT. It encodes CASRQIGQGKDTQYF.

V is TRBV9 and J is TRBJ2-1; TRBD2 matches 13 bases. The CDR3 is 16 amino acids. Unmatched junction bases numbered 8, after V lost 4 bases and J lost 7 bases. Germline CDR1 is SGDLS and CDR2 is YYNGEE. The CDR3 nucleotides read TGTGCCAGCAGCAAAGGACTAGCGGGAGTTATGAATGAGCAGTTCTTC. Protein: CASSKGLAGVMNEQFF.

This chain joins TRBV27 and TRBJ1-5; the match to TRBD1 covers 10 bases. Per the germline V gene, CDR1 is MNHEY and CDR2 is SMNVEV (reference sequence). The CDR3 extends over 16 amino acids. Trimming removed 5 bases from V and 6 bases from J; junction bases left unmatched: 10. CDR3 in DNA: TGTGCCAGCAGTCCTTCCCGACAGGGGGCTAGTCAGCCCCAGCATTTT. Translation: CASSPSRQGASQPQHF.

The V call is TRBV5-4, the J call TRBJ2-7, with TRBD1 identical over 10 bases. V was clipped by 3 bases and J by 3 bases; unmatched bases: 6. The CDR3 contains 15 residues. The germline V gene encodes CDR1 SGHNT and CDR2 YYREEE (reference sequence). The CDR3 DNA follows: TGTGCCAGCAGCTCGGGGGGACAGGGGTTCTACGAGCAGTACTTC. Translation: CASSSGGQGFYEQYF.

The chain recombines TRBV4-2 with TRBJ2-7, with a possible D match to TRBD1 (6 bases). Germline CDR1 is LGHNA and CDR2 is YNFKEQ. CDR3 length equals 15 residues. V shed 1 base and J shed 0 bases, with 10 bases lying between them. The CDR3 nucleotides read TGTGCCAGCAGCCAAGGTACAGGGAGCTCCTACGAGCAGTACTTC. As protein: CASSQGTGSSYEQYF.

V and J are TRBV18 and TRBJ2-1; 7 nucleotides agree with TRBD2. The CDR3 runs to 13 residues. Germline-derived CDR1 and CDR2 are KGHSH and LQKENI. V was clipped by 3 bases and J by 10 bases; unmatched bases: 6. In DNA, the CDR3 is TGTGCCAGCTCACCGAACCCTAGCGGAGAGCAGTTCTTC. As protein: CASSPNPSGEQFF.

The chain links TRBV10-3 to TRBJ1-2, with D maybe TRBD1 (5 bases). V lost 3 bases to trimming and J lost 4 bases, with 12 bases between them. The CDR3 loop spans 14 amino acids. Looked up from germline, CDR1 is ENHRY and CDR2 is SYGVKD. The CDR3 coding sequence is TGTGCCATCAGTGACGGGGGGACTGGCTATGGCTACACCTTC. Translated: CAISDGGTGYGYTF.

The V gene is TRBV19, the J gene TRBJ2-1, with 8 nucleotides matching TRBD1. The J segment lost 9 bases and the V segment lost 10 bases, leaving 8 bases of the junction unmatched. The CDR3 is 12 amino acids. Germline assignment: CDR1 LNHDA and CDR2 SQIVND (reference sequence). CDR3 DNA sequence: TGTGCCACGATGGACAGGGTCGGTGAGCAGTTCTTC. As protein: CATMDRVGEQFF.

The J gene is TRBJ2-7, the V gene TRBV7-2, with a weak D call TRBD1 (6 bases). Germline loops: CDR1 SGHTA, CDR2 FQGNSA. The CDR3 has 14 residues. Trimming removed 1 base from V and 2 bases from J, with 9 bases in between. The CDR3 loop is CASSLEQGTYEQYF. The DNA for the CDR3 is TGTGCCAGCAGCTTAGAACAGGGAACCTACGAGCAGTACTTC.

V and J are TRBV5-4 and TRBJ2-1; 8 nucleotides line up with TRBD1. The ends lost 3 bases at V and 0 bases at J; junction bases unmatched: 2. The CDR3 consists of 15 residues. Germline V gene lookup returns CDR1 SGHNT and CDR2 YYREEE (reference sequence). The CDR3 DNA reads TGTGCCAGCAGCTCAGGGGGCCTCTCCTACAATGAGCAGTTCTTC. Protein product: CASSSGGLSYNEQFF.

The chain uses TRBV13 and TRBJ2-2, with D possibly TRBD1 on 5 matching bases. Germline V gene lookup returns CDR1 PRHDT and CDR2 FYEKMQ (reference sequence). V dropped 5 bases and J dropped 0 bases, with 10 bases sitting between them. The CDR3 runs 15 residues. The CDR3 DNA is TGTGCCAGCAGCCAAGACAGTGCGAACACCGGGGAGCTGTTTTTT. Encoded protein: CASSQDSANTGELFF.

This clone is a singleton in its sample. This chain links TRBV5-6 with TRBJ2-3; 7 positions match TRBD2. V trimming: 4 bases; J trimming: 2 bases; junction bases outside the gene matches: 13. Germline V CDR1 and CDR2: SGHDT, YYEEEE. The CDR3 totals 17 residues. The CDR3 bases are TGTGCCAGCAGCGGCCGGGATCTAGCGGACTACACAGATACGCAGTATTTT. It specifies CASSGRDLADYTDTQYF.

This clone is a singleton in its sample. The CDR3 region has the DNA TGTGCCACCAGCAGGGACATTGGTGAGAACACTGAAGCTTTCTTT. Protein sequence: CATSRDIGENTEAFF. The J gene is TRBJ1-1, the V gene TRBV15; D may be TRBD1 (5 bases). Germline-derived CDR1 and CDR2 are LNHNV and YYDKDF (reference sequence). The CDR3 loop spans 15 amino acids. V dropped 3 bases and J dropped 1 base, with 12 bases sitting between them.

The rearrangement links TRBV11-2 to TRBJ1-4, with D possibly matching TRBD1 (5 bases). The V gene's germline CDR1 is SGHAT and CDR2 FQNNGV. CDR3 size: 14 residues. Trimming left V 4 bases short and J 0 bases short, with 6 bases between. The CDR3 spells CASSSGSTNEKLFF. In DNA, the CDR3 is TGTGCCAGCAGCTCAGGGTCAACTAATGAAAAACTGTTTTTT. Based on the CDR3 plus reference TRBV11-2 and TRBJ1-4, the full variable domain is EAGVAQSPRYKIIEKRQSVAFWCNPISGHATLYWYQQILGQGPKLLIQFQNNGVVDDSQLPKDRFSAERLKGVDSTLKIQPAKLEDSAVYLCASSSGSTNEKLFFGSGTQLSVL.

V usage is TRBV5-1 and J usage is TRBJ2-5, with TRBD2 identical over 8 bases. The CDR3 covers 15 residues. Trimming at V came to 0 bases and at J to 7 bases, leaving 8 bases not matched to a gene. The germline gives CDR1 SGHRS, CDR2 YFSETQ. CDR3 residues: CASSLAATSAGTQYF. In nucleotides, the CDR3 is TGCGCCAGCAGCTTGGCCGCGACTAGCGCCGGGACCCAGTACTTC. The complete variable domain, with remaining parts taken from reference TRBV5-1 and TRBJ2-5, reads KAGVTQTPRYLIKTRGQQVTLSCSPISGHRSVSWYQQTPGQGLQFLFEYFSETQRNKGNFPGRFSGRQFSNSRSEMNVSTLELGDSALYLCASSLAATSAGTQYFGPGTRLLVL.

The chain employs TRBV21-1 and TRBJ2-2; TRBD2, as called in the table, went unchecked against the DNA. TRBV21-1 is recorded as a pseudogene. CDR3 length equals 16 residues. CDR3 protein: CASSRTSGLNTGELFF. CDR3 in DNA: TGTGCCAGCAGCAGGACTAGCGGTTTGAACACCGGGGAGCTGTTTTTT.

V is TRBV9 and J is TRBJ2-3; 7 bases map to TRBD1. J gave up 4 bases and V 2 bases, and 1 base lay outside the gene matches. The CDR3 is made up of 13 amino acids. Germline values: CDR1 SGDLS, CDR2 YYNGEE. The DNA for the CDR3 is TGTGCCAGCAGCGTTACAGGGGCAGATACGCAGTATTTT. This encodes CASSVTGADTQYF.

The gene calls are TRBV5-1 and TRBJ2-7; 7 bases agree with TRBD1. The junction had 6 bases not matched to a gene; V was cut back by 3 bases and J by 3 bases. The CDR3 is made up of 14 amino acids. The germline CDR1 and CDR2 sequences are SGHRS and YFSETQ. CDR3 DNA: TGCGCCAGCAGCTCACAGGGGTATCACTACGAGCAGTACTTC. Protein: CASSSQGYHYEQYF.

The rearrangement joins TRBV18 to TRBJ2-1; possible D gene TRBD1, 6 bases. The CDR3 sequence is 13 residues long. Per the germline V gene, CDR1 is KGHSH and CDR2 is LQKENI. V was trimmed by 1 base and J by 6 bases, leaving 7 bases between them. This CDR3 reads CASSPLRGNEQFF. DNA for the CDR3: TGTGCCAGCTCACCACTCAGGGGCAATGAGCAGTTCTTC.

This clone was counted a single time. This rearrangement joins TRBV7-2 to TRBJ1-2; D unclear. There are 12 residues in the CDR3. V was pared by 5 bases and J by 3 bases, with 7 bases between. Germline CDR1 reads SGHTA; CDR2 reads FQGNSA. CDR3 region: CASSPRDYGYTF. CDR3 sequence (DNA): TGTGCCAGCAGCCCCCGGGACTATGGCTACACCTTC.

In DNA form, the CDR3 reads TGCGCCAGCAGCCAAGTCCCACCAGATAGCGGGCAATACAATGAGCAGTTCTTC. Its protein is CASSQVPPDSGQYNEQFF. V is TRBV4-1 and J is TRBJ2-1; 7 bases line up with TRBD2. The CDR3 has 18 amino acids. V shed 1 base, J shed 4 bases, and the junction held 13 bases outside the gene matches. The germline V gene has CDR1 MGHRA and CDR2 YSYEKL.